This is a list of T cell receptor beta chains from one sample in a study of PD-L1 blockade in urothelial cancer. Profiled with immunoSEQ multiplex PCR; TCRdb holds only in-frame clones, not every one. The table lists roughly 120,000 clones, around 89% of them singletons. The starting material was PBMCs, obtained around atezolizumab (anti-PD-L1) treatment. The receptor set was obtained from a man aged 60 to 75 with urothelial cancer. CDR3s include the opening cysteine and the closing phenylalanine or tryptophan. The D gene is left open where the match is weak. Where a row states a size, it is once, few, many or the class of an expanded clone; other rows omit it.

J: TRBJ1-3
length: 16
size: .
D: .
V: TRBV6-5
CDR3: CASSYSFTVAGNTIYF
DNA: TGTGCCAGCAGTTACTCTTTCACGGTCGCCGGAAACACCATATATTTT

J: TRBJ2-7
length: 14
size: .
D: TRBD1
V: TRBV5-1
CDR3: CASGRTGSSYEQYF
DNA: TGCGCCAGCGGCCGGACAGGGAGCTCCTACGAGCAGTACTTC

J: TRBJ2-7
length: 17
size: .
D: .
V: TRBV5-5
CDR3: CASSLGDSRSRLDEQYF
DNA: TGTGCCAGCAGCTTGGGGGACTCTCGGTCCCGACTCGACGAGCAGTACTTC

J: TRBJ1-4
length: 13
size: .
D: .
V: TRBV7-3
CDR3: CASAQGRGEKLFF
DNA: TGTGCCAGCGCTCAGGGGAGGGGAGAAAAACTGTTTTTT

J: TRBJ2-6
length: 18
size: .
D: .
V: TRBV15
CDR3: CATSRDWPGNAGANVLTF
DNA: TGTGCCACCAGCAGAGATTGGCCAGGGAATGCTGGGGCCAACGTCCTGACTTTC

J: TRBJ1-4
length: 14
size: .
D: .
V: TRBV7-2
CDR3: CASSPPATNEKLFF
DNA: TGTGCCAGCAGCCCCCCTGCAACTAATGAAAAACTGTTTTTT

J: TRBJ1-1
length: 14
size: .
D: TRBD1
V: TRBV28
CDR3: CASRTGGAYTEAFF
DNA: TGTGCCAGCAGGACAGGGGGGGCTTACACTGAAGCTTTCTTT

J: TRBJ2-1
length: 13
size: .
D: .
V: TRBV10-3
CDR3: CAIRRTGYNEQFF
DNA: TGTGCCATCAGAAGGACTGGTTACAATGAGCAGTTCTTC

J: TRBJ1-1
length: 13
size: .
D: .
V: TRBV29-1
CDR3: CSVEIQGYTEAFF
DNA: TGCAGCGTTGAAATCCAGGGTTACACTGAAGCTTTCTTT

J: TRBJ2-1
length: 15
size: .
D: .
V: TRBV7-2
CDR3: CASTAPRGSYNEQFF
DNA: TGTGCCAGCACTGCCCCCCGGGGATCCTACAATGAGCAGTTCTTC

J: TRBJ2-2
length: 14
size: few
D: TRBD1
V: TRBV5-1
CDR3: CASSRDSNTGELFF
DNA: TGCGCCAGCAGCCGGGACAGCAACACCGGGGAGCTGTTTTTT

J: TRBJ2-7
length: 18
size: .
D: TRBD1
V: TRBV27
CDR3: CASSLRTRDSLKSYEQYF
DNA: TGTGCCAGCAGTTTACGAACTCGGGACAGCTTAAAGTCCTACGAGCAGTACTTC

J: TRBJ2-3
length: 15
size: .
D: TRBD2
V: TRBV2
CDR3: CASSEQAGFTDTQYF
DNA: TGTGCCAGCAGTGAACAAGCGGGGTTCACAGATACGCAGTATTTT

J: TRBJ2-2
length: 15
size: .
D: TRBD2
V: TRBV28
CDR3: CASRTGGTNTGELFF
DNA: TGTGCCAGCAGGACGGGAGGAACGAACACCGGGGAGCTGTTTTTT

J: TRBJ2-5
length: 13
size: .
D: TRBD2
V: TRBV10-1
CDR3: CASSLSGGETQYF
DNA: TGCGCCAGCAGTCTTAGCGGGGGTGAGACCCAGTACTTC

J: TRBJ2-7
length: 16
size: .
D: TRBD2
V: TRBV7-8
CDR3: CASSALAGVLSAEQYF
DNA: TGTGCCAGCAGCGCCCTAGCGGGAGTCTTGAGCGCCGAGCAGTACTTC

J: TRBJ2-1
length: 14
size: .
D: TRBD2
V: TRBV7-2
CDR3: CASSSGTTYNEQFF
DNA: TGTGCCAGCAGTTCAGGGACTACCTACAATGAGCAGTTCTTC

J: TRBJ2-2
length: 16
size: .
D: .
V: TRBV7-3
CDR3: CASSSGGGPDTGELFF
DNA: TGTGCCAGCAGCTCTGGGGGGGGCCCGGACACCGGGGAGCTGTTTTTT

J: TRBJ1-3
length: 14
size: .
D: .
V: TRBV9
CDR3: CASSVHRDGNTIYF
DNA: TGTGCCAGCAGCGTCCACAGGGATGGAAACACCATATATTTT

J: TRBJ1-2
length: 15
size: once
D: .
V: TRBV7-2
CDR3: CASSSSNRVGYGYTF
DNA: TGTGCCAGCAGCTCCTCGAACAGGGTCGGATACGGCTACACCTTC

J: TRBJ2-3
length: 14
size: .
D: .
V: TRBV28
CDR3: CASSPAGGPDTQYF
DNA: TGTGCCAGCAGTCCGGCGGGTGGCCCAGATACGCAGTATTTT

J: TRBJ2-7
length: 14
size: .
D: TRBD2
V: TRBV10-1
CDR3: CASSELAGGYEQYF
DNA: TGCGCCAGCAGTGAACTGGCCGGGGGGTACGAGCAGTACTTC

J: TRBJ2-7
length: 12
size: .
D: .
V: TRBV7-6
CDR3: CASSLGEGEQYF
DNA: TGTGCCAGCAGCTTAGGAGAGGGCGAGCAGTACTTC

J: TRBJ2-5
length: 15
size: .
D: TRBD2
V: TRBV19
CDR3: CASSSSWEGWETQYF
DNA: TGTGCCAGTAGTTCATCCTGGGAGGGTTGGGAGACCCAGTACTTC

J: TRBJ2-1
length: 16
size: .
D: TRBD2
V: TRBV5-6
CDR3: CASSLVGLASHNEQFF
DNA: TGTGCCAGCAGCTTGGTGGGACTAGCGAGTCACAATGAGCAGTTCTTC

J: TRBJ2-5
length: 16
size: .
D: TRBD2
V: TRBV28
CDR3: CASRKPPGGSKETQYF
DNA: TGTGCCAGCAGAAAACCTCCGGGCGGGAGCAAAGAGACCCAGTACTTC

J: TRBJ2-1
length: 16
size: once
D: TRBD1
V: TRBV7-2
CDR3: CASSLRTGRYYNEQFF
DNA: TGTGCCAGCAGCTTGAGGACAGGGAGGTACTACAATGAGCAGTTCTTC

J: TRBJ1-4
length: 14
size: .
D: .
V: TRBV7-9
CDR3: CASTGGVPNEKLFF
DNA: TGTGCCAGCACCGGGGGGGTACCTAATGAAAAACTGTTTTTT

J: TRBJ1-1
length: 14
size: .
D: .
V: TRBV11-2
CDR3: CASSVKMERTEAFF
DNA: TGTGCCAGCAGCGTAAAGATGGAGAGGACTGAAGCTTTCTTT

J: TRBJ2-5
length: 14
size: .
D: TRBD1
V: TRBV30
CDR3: CAWRGQGARETQYF
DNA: TGTGCCTGGAGGGGACAGGGGGCGCGGGAGACCCAGTACTTC

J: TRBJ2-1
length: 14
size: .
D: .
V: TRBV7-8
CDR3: CASSLRTPGSEQFF
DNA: TGTGCCAGCAGCTTAAGAACCCCGGGTTCGGAGCAGTTCTTC

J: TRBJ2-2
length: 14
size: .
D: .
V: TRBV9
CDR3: CASSATGFTGELFF
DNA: TGTGCCAGCAGCGCTACAGGGTTCACCGGGGAGCTGTTTTTT

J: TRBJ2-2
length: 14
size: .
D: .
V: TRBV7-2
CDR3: CASSPNPGAGELFF
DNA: TGTGCCAGCAGCCCAAACCCGGGGGCCGGGGAGCTGTTTTTT